This paragraph covers one T cell receptor beta chain sequence. This sample is part of a study of somatic mutations in cytotoxic T cells in rheumatoid arthritis. Produced via immunoSEQ multiplex PCR; TCRdb's table is partial and in-frame only. The repertoire holds roughly 15,000 clones, with nearly 80% as singletons. The CDR3 extends over 15 amino acids. CDR1 LNHDA and CDR2 SQIVND come from the germline V gene (reference sequence). V was cut by 0 bases and J by 2 bases, with 8 bases left in between. Specimen: CD8+ T cells sorted from blood. The chain carries TRBV19 and TRBJ1-5; D might be TRBD1 (5 bases). This sequence was found in an adult with rheumatoid arthritis. Here the CDR3 DNA reads TGTGCCAGTAGTATAGATAGGGGCGGCAATCAGCCCCAGCATTTT. This codes for CASSIDRGGNQPQHF.